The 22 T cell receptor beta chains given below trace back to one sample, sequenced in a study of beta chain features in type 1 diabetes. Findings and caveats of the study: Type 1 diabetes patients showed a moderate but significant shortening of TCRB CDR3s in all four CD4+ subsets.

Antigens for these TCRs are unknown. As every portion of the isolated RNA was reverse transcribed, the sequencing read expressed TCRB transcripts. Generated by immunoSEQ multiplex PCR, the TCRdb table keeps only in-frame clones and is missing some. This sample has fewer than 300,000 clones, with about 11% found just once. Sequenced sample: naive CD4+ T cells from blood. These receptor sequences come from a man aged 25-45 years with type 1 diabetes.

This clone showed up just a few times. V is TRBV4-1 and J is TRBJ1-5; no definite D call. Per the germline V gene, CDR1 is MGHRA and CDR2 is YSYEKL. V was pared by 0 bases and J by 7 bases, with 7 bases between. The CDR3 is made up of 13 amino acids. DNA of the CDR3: TGCGCCAGCAGCCAAGATGAGTGGCAGCCCCAGCATTTT. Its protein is CASSQDEWQPQHF.

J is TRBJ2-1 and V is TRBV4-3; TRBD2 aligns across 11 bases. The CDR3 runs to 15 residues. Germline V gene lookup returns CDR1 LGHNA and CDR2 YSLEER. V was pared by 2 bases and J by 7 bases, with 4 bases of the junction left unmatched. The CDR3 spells CASSQLAGGWNEQFF. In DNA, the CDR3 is TGCGCCAGCAGCCAACTAGCGGGGGGATGGAATGAGCAGTTCTTC.

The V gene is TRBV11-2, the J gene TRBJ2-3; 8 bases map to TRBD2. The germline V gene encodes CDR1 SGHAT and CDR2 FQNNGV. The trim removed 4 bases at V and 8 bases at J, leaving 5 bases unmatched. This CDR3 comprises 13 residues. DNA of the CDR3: TGTGCCAGCAGCTCAGCGGGGGCCCGTACGCAGTATTTT. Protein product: CASSSAGARTQYF.

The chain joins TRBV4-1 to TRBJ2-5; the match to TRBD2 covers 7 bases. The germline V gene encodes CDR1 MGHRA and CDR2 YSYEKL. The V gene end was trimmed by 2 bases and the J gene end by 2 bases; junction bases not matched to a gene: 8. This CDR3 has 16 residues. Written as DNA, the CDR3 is TGCGCCAGCAGCCAATTAGGCCCAGCGGGGCAAGAGACCCAGTACTTC. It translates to CASSQLGPAGQETQYF.

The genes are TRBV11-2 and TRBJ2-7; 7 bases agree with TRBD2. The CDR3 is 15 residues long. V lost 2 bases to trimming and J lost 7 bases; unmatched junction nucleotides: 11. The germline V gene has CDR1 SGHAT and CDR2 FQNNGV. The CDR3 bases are TGTGCCAGCAGCTTATTAGCCCCCCGGGGGGTGGAGCAGTACTTC. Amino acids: CASSLLAPRGVEQYF.

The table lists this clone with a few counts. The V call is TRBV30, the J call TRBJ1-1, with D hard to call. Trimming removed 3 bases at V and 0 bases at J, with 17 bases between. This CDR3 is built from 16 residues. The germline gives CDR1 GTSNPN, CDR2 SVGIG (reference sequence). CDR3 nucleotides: TGTGCCTGGAGAGGGCGGGAGATCCCCGTGAACACTGAAGCTTTCTTT. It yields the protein CAWRGREIPVNTEAFF. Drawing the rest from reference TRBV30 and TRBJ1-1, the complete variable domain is SQTIHQWPATLVQPVGSPLSLECTVEGTSNPNLYWYRQAAGRGLQLLFYSVGIGQISSEVPQNLSASRPQDRQFILSSKKLLLSDSGFYLCAWRGREIPVNTEAFFGQGTRLTVV.

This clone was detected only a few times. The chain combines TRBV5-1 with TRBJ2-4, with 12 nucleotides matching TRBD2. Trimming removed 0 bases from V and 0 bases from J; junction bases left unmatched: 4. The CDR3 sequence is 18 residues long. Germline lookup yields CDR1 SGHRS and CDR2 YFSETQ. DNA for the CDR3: TGCGCCAGCAGCTTGGGGACTAGCGGGGCACTAGCCAAAAACATTCAGTACTTC. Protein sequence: CASSLGTSGALAKNIQYF.

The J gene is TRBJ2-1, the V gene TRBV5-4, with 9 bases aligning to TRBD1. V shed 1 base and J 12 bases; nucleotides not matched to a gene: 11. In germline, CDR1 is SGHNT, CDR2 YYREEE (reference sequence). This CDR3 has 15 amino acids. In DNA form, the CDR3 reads TGTGCCAGCAGCTTGAGAGGGACAGGGTCCTCCTGGCAGTTCTTC. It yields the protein CASSLRGTGSSWQFF.

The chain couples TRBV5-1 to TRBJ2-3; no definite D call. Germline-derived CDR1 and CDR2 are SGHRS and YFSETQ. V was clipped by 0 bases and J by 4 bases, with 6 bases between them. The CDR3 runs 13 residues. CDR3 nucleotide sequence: TGCGCCAGCAGCTTGGCCAGCGCAGATACGCAGTATTTT. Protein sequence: CASSLASADTQYF.

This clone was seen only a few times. The CDR3 spells CASSPPGQIFSYEQYF. DNA for the CDR3: TGTGCCAGCAGTCCTCCGGGACAAATATTCTCCTACGAGCAGTACTTC. J is TRBJ2-7 and V is TRBV28; weak D call: TRBD1 (6 bases). The V gene lost 5 bases and the J gene lost 0 bases, with 17 bases spanning the gap. The CDR3 totals 16 residues. Per germline, CDR1 MDHEN and CDR2 SYDVKM.

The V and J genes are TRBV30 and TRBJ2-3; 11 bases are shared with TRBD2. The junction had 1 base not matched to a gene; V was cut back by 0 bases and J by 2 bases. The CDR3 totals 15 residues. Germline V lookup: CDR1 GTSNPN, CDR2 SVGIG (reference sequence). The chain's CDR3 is CAWSVLAGATDTQYF. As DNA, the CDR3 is TGTGCCTGGAGTGTACTAGCGGGGGCCACAGATACGCAGTATTTT. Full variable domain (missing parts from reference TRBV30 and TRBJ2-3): SQTIHQWPATLVQPVGSPLSLECTVEGTSNPNLYWYRQAAGRGLQLLFYSVGIGQISSEVPQNLSASRPQDRQFILSSKKLLLSDSGFYLCAWSVLAGATDTQYFGPGTRLTVL.

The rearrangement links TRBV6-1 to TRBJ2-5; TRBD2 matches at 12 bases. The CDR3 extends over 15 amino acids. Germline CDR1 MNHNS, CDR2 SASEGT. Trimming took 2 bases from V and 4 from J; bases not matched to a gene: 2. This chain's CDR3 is CASSELAGGLETQYF. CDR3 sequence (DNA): TGTGCCAGCAGTGAACTAGCGGGGGGGCTAGAGACCCAGTACTTC.

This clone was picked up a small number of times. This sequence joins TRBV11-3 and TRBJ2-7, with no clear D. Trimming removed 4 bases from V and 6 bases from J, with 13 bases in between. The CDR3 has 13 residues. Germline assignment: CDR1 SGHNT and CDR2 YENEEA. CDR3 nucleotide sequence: TGTGCCAGCAGCTCCCACAGCATAGGCGAGCAGTACTTC. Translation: CASSSHSIGEQYF.

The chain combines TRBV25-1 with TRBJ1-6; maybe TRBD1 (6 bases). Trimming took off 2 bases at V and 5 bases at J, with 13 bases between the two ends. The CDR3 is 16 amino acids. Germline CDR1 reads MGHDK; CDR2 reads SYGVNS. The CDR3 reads CASSEAGRGDNSPLHF. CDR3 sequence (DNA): TGTGCCAGCAGTGAAGCCGGCAGGGGAGATAATTCACCCCTCCACTTT.

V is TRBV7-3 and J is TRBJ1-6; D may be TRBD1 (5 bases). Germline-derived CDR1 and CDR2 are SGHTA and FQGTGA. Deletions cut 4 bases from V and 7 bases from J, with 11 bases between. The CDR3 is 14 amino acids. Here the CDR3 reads CASSSGTRNSPLHF. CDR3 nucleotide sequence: TGTGCCAGCAGCTCAGGGACTCGAAATTCACCCCTCCACTTT.

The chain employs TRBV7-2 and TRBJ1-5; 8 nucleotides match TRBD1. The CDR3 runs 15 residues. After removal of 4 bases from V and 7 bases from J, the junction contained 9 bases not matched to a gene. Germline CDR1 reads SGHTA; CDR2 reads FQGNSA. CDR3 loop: CASSYSGQGGQPQHF. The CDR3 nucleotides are TGTGCCAGCAGCTACAGCGGACAGGGCGGGCAGCCCCAGCATTTT.

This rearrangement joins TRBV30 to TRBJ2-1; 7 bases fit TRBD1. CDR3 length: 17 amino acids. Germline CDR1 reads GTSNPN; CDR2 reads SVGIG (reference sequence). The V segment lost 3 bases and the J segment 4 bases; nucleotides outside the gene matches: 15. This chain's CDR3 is CAWSAGQGTAKYNEQFF. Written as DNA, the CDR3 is TGTGCCTGGAGCGCAGGGCAGGGGACAGCCAAATACAATGAGCAGTTCTTC.

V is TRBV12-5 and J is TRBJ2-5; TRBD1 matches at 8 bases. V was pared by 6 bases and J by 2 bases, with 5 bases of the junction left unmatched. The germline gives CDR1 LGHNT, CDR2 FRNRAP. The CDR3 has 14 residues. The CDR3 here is CASGRTGLQETQYF. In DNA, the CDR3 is TGTGCTAGTGGCCGGACAGGGCTACAAGAGACCCAGTACTTC.

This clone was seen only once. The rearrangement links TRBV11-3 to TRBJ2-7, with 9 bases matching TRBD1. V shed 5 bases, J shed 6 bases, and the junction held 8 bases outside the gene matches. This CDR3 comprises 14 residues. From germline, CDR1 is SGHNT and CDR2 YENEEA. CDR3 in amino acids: CASSSTGGQGEQYF. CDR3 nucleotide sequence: TGTGCCAGCAGCAGTACAGGGGGCCAAGGCGAGCAGTACTTC.

CDR3 nucleotides: TGTGCCAGCTGGGATAGCGGGGGGGCCAATGAGCAGTTCTTC. Protein: CASWDSGGANEQFF. This sequence joins TRBV6-6 and TRBJ2-1, with 11 nucleotides matching TRBD2. The V and J ends lost 8 bases and 6 bases, in that order; junction bases with no gene match: 6. This CDR3 has 14 residues. The germline gives CDR1 MNHNY, CDR2 SVGAGI (reference sequence).

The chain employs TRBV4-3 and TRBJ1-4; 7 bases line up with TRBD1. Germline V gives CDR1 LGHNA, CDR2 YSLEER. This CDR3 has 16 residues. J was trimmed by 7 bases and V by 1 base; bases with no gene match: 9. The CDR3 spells CASSQGRRTGGEKLFF. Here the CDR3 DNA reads TGCGCCAGCAGCCAAGGACGGAGGACAGGCGGTGAAAAACTGTTTTTT.

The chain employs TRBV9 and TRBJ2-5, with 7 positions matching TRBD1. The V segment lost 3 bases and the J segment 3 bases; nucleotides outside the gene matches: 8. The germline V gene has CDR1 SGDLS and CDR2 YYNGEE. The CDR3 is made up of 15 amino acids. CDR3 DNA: TGTGCCAGCAGCGCCCCGGACAGGATGAAAGAGACCCAGTACTTC. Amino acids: CASSAPDRMKETQYF.